The TCR beta chain described here comes from a study of CD8 T cells in Susac syndrome. Regarding the study as a whole: By the study's own acknowledgment, its TCR sequencing and HLA analysis included relatively few individuals.

This CDR3 is built from 13 residues. Trimming stripped 11 bases from V and 6 bases from J, with 20 bases between. Germline CDR1 ENHRY, CDR2 SYGVKD. Worth noting for this clonotype: Its antigen is currently unknown.

An amount of RNA that ranged from roughly 0.5 to 1 ug was reverse transcribed with random hexamers. The CDR3 of TCR beta was amplified by immunoSEQ multiplex PCR across 54 Vbeta and 13 Jbeta. TCRdb reanalysed the immunoSEQ multiplex PCR reads using MiXCR and keeps one entry per CDR3 protein. The table lists roughly 130,000 distinct CDR3 sequences, approximately 94% of them singletons. Multiple sclerosis controls were treatment-naive patients with stable or active relapsing-remitting disease. Negative isolation was applied to CD8+ and CD4+ T cells, and FACS enrichment was applied to TEMRA cells. This clonotype was sampled from a human donor with multiple sclerosis. The chain recombines TRBV10-3 with TRBJ2-7; D is possibly TRBD2 (6 bases). The sample was CD4+ T cells from PBMCs. The CDR3 DNA reads as TGTGCCTCCTCCGAGCAGGCCGGGAGCGAGCAGTACTTC. This codes for CASSEQAGSEQYF.